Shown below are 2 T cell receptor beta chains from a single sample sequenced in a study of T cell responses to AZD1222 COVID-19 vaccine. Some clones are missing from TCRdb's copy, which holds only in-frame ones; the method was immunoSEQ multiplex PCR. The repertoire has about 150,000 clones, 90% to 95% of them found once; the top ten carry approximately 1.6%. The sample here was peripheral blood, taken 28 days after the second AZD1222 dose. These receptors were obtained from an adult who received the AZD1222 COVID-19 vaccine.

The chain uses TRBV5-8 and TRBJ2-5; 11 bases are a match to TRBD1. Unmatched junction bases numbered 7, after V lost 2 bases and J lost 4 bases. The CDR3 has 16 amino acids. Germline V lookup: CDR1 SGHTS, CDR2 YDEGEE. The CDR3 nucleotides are TGTGCCAGCAGCTTTCGTGGGACAGGGGGTAGAGAGACCCAGTACTTC. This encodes CASSFRGTGGRETQYF.

The CDR3 DNA reads as TGCGCCAGCAGTGAGCAGGGCCATGAAGCTTTCTTT. Translating gives CASSEQGHEAFF. The genes are TRBV10-1 and TRBJ1-1; D possibly corresponds to TRBD1 (5 bases). Germline V CDR1 and CDR2: WNHNN, SYGVQD (reference sequence). The CDR3 extends over 12 amino acids. V lost 2 bases to trimming and J lost 7 bases, with 8 bases between them.